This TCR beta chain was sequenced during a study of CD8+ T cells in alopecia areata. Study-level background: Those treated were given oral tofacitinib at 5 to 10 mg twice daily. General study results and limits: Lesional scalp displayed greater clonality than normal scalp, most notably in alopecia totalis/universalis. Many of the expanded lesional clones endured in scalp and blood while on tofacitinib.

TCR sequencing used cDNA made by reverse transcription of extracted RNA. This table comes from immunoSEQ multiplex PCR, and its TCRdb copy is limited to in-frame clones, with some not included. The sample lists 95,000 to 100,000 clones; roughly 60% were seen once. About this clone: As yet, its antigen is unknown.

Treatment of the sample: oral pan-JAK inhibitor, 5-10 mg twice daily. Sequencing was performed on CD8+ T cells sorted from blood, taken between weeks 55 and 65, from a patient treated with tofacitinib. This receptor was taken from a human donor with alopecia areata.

CDR3 region: CASSPRGGNTEAFF. The CDR3 coding sequence is TGTGCCAGCAGCCCCAGGGGAGGAAACACTGAAGCTTTCTTT. This chain uses TRBV6-5 with TRBJ1-1; D is perhaps TRBD1 (6 bases). Germline CDR1 and CDR2: MNHEY and SVGAGI. The CDR3 sequence is 14 residues long. The V and J ends lost 6 bases and 2 bases respectively, with 13 bases between them.